This TCR beta chain originates from a study of T-cell reconstitution after alpha-beta-depleted transplantation in children. Study outcomes and limitations: Surviving recipient T cells and thymic progenitors underlay high day-60 TCRbeta diversity in some patients.

This clonotype occurred many times. The antigen is undetermined. The TCRbeta library incorporated unique molecular identifiers. TCRdb used MiXCR to reprocess the PCR reads, holding one entry per CDR3 protein. The table lists around 180,000 distinct CDR3 sequences, roughly 11% of them singletons. CDR3 length equals 15 residues. CDR1 is SGHRS, CDR2 YFSETQ, per germline. V was clipped by 4 bases and J by 2 bases, with 15 bases between them. The input for sequencing was PBMCs, taken before TCRalphabeta/CD19-depleted stem cell transplant. The rearrangement uses TRBV5-1 and TRBJ1-2, with TRBD1 as a possible D gene (5 bases). The origin of this receptor is a boy aged 2 to 10 with acute myeloid leukemia, due to receive a stem cell transplant. The CDR3 is CASSPRGGWNYGYTF. The CDR3 DNA follows: TGCGCCAGCAGCCCTCGGGGGGGATGGAACTATGGCTACACCTTC.